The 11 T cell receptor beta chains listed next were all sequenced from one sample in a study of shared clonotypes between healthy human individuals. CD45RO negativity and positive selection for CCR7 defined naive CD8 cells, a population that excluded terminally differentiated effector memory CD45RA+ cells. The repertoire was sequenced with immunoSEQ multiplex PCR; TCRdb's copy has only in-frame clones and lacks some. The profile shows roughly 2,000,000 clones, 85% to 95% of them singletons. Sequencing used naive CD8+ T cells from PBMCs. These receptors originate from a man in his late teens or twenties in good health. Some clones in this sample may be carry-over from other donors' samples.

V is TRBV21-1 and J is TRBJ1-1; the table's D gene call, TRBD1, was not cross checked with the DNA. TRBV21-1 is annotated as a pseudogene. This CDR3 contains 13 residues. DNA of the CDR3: TGTGCCAGCAGCACCCCAGGGGTCACTGAAGCTTTCTTT. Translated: CASSTPGVTEAFF.

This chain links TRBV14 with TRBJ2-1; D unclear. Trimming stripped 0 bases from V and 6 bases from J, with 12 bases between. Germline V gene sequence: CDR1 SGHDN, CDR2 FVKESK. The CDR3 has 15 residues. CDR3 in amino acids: CASSQDWISLNEQFF. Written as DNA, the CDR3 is TGTGCCAGCAGCCAAGACTGGATAAGCCTCAATGAGCAGTTCTTC.

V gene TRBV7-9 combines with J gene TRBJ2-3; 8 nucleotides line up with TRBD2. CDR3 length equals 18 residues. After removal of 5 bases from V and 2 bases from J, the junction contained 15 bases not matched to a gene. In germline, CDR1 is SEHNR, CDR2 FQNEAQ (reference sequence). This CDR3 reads CASSRRRGAGGNTDTQYF. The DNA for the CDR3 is TGTGCCAGCAGCCGCCGGCGAGGGGCGGGAGGAAACACAGATACGCAGTATTTT. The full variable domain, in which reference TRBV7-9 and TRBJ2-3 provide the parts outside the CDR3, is DTGVSQNPRHKITKRGQNVTFRCDPISEHNRLYWYRQTLGQGPEFLTYFQNEAQLEKSRLLSDRFSAERPKGSFSTLEIQRTEQGDSAMYLCASSRRRGAGGNTDTQYFGPGTRLTVL.

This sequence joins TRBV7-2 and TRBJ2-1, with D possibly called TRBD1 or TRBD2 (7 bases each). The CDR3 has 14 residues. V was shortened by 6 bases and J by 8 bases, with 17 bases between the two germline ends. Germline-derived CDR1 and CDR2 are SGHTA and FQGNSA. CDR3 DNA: TGTGCCAGCAGTCAGCGGGAAGGGGGCGATGAGCAGTTCTTC. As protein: CASSQREGGDEQFF. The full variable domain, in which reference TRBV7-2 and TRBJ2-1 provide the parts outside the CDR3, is GAGVSQSPSNKVTEKGKDVELRCDPISGHTALYWYRQSLGQGLEFLIYFQGNSAPDKSGLPSDRFSAERTGGSVSTLTIQRTQQEDSAVYLCASSQREGGDEQFFGPGTRLTVL.

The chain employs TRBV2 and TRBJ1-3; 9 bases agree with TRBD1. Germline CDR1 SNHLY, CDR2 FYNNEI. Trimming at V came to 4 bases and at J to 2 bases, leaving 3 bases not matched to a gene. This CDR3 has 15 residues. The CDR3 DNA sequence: TGTGCCAGCAGTGCCGACAGGGGGGCTGGAAACACCATATATTTT. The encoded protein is CASSADRGAGNTIYF.

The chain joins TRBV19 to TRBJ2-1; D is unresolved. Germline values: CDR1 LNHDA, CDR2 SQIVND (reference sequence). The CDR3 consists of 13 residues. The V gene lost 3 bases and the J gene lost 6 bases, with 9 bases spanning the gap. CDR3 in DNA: TGTGCCAGTAGTATCAGTTTTCCCAATGAGCAGTTCTTC. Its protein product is CASSISFPNEQFF.

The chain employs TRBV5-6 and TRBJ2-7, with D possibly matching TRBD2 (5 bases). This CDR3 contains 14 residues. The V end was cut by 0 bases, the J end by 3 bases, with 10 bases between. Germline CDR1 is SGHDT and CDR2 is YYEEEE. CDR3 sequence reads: CASSLAIEGYEQYF. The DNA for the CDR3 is TGTGCCAGCAGCTTGGCCATAGAGGGCTACGAGCAGTACTTC.

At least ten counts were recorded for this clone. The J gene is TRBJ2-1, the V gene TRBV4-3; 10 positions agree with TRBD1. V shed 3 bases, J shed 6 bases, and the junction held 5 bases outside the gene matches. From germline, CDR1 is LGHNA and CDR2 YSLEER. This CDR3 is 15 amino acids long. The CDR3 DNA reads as TGCGCCAGCAGCCAGGGGACAGGGGCGCCCAATGAGCAGTTCTTC. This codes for CASSQGTGAPNEQFF.

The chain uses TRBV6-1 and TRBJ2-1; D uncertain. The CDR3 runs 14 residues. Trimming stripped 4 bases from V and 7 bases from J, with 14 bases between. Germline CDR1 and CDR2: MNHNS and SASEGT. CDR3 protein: CASSGYGRPNEQFF. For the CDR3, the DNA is TGTGCCAGCAGTGGTTACGGACGGCCTAATGAGCAGTTCTTC.

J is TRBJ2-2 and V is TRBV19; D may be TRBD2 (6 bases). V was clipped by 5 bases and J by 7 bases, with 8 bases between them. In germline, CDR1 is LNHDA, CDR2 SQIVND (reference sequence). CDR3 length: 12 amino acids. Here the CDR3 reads CASSRENGELFF. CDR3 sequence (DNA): TGTGCCAGTAGTCGGGAGAACGGGGAGCTGTTTTTT.

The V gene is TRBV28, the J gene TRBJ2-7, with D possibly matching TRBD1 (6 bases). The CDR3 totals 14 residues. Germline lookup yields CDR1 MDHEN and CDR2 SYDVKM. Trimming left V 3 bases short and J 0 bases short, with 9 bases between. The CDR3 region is CASSFGQSSYEQYF. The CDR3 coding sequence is TGTGCCAGCAGTTTCGGACAGAGCTCCTACGAGCAGTACTTC.